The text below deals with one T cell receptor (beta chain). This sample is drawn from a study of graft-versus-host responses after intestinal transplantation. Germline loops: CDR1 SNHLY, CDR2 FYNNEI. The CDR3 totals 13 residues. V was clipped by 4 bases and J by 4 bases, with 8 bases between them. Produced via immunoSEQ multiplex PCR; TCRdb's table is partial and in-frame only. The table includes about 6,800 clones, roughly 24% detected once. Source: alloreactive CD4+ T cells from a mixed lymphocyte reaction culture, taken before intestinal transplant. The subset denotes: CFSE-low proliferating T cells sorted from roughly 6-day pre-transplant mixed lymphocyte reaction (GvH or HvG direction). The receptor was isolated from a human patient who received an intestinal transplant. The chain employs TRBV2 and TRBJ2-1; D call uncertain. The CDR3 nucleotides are TGTGCCAGCAGTGGCGAGCTTTACAATGAGCAGTTCTTC. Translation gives CASSGELYNEQFF.